These 17 T cell receptor beta chains were all obtained from the same sample, sequenced in a study of graft-versus-host responses after intestinal transplantation. The protocol was immunoSEQ multiplex PCR, while the TCRdb copy is restricted to in-frame clones and leaves out a portion. This table holds about 100,000 clones, less than 90% found once. For these TCRs, the target antigens are not known. Source: unstimulated CD4+ T cells sorted from spleen or lymph node cells, taken before transplant. The receptors shown here come from a human donor who was the organ donor for an intestinal transplant.

The V gene is TRBV11-2, the J gene TRBJ2-7; D not certain. The germline V gene encodes CDR1 SGHAT and CDR2 FQNNGV. V lost 2 bases to trimming and J lost 3 bases, with 8 bases between them. This CDR3 has 13 residues. CDR3 residues: CASSLPASYEQYF. CDR3 sequence (DNA): TGTGCCAGCAGCTTACCTGCCAGCTACGAGCAGTACTTC.

The rearrangement links TRBV18 to TRBJ2-1; 8 bases map to TRBD2. This CDR3 contains 14 residues. V trimming: 6 bases; J trimming: 2 bases; junction bases outside the gene matches: 3. Germline CDR1 reads KGHSH; CDR2 reads LQKENI. CDR3 in amino acids: CASSPGGAYNEQFF. The CDR3 DNA sequence: TGTGCCAGCTCCCCGGGAGGGGCCTACAATGAGCAGTTCTTC.

This chain uses TRBV9 with TRBJ1-2; TRBD1 matches at 8 bases. The length of the CDR3 is 15 residues. CDR1 and CDR2 (germline): SGDLS, YYNGEE. Trimming took 0 bases from V and 5 from J; bases not matched to a gene: 6. CDR3 amino acids: CASSVDQGAGYGYTF. CDR3 sequence (DNA): TGTGCCAGCAGCGTAGACCAGGGGGCCGGGTATGGCTACACCTTC.

This chain connects TRBV5-1 to TRBJ2-6; tentatively, D is TRBD2 (5 bases). From germline, CDR1 is SGHRS and CDR2 YFSETQ. V lost 2 bases and J 0 bases, leaving 9 bases between the germline ends. CDR3 length equals 16 residues. The CDR3 spells CASSFWRISGANVLTF. In DNA, the CDR3 is TGCGCCAGCAGCTTTTGGAGGATCTCTGGGGCCAACGTCCTGACTTTC.

This clone has a single count. The chain couples TRBV7-8 to TRBJ1-2; D ambiguous. The germline V gene has CDR1 SGHVS and CDR2 FQNEAQ. The CDR3 loop spans 17 amino acids. V was trimmed by 5 bases and J by 5 bases, leaving 24 bases between them. DNA of the CDR3: TGTGCCAGCAGCGCCCGACCCGCGCGGGCGGTTGAATATGGCTACACCTTC. Protein: CASSARPARAVEYGYTF.

The chain combines TRBV10-3 with TRBJ2-3; D gene ambiguous. CDR1 and CDR2 (germline): ENHRY, SYGVKD. Trimming removed 8 bases from V and 3 bases from J, with 12 bases in between. The CDR3 sequence is 13 residues long. The CDR3 region has the DNA TGTGCCATCGGGCCCGTGGGGACAGATACGCAGTATTTT. This codes for CAIGPVGTDTQYF.

J is TRBJ2-2 and V is TRBV19; D is undetermined. The length of the CDR3 is 16 residues. The V gene lost 1 base and the J gene lost 2 bases, with 11 bases spanning the gap. In germline, CDR1 is LNHDA, CDR2 SQIVND (reference sequence). As DNA, the CDR3 is TGTGCCAGTAGTATAGGCACAGCTGGAAACACCGGGGAGCTGTTTTTT. Translating gives CASSIGTAGNTGELFF.

The J gene is TRBJ1-2, the V gene TRBV6-1, with D hard to call. Trimming pared 2 bases from V and 6 bases from J, leaving 16 bases between. The length of the CDR3 is 15 residues. Germline V gene data show CDR1 as MNHNS and CDR2 as SASEGT. CDR3 amino acids: CASSETPNPLDGYTF. CDR3 nucleotides: TGTGCCAGCAGTGAAACGCCCAACCCCTTGGATGGCTACACCTTC.

The rearrangement joins TRBV27 to TRBJ1-2, with 7 bases matching TRBD1. Looked up from germline, CDR1 is MNHEY and CDR2 is SMNVEV (reference sequence). The CDR3 totals 19 residues. V dropped 7 bases and J dropped 2; count of bases not matched to a gene: 22. The CDR3 sequence: CASTSIWKGQKEINYGYTF. Written as DNA, the CDR3 is TGTGCCAGCACTTCAATATGGAAGGGACAGAAGGAGATAAACTATGGCTACACCTTC.

This chain links TRBV20-1 with TRBJ1-4; D is unclear. Trimming shortened V by 5 bases and J by 8 bases, and 6 bases separated the two germline ends. This CDR3 is built from 10 residues. Germline V lookup: CDR1 DFQATT, CDR2 SNEGSKA (reference sequence). The CDR3 DNA follows: TGCAGTGCTTTTCGGGAAAAACTGTTTTTT. This gives the protein CSAFREKLFF.

This CDR3 reads CASSLPGGNEQFF. Written as DNA, the CDR3 is TGTGCCAGCAGTTTACCAGGGGGCAATGAGCAGTTCTTC. The V call is TRBV27, the J call TRBJ2-1, with TRBD1 identical over 7 bases. The junction had 1 base not matched to a gene; V was cut back by 2 bases and J by 6 bases. Germline V gene data show CDR1 as MNHEY and CDR2 as SMNVEV (reference sequence). The CDR3 loop spans 13 amino acids.

This chain uses TRBV29-1 with TRBJ2-7; D might be TRBD2 (5 bases). CDR3 size: 13 residues. Trimming cost V 5 bases and J 4 bases, with 15 bases left between them. Germline loops: CDR1 SQVTM, CDR2 ANQGSEA. CDR3 in amino acids: CSVREGRFYEQYF. CDR3 coding DNA: TGCAGCGTTCGAGAGGGAAGGTTTTACGAGCAGTACTTC.

CDR3 bases: TGCGCCAGCAGCTCCCTAGGCGGGGGGAACACCGGGGAGCTGTTTTTT. Protein: CASSSLGGGNTGELFF. V gene TRBV5-1 combines with J gene TRBJ2-2; the match to TRBD2 covers 7 bases. The CDR3 is 16 amino acids. After removal of 3 bases from V and 1 base from J, the junction contained 6 bases not matched to a gene. Germline V lookup: CDR1 SGHRS, CDR2 YFSETQ.

On this clone itself: The same CDR3 arises from other DNA sequences in this sample as well. The V call is TRBV30, the J call TRBJ1-4, with a tentative D call TRBD1 (5 bases). Germline V gives CDR1 GTSNPN, CDR2 SVGIG (reference sequence). The CDR3 loop spans 12 amino acids. V was pared by 0 bases and J by 8 bases, with 7 bases between. DNA of the CDR3: TGTGCCTGGAGTGTTACAGGCGAAAAACTGTTTTTT. Translation gives CAWSVTGEKLFF. Full variable domain (missing parts from reference TRBV30 and TRBJ1-4): SQTIHQWPATLVQPVGSPLSLECTVEGTSNPNLYWYRQAAGRGLQLLFYSVGIGQISSEVPQNLSASRPQDRQFILSSKKLLLSDSGFYLCAWSVTGEKLFFGSGTQLSVL.

V and J are TRBV6-5 and TRBJ2-1, with a weak D call TRBD2 (6 bases). V was clipped by 7 bases and J by 3 bases, with 13 bases between them. Germline CDR1 and CDR2: MNHEY and SVGAGI. The CDR3 consists of 14 residues. The CDR3 DNA reads TGTGCCAGCACCTCGGGGGACCGCTACAATGAGCAGTTCTTC. Its protein product is CASTSGDRYNEQFF.

The chain uses TRBV5-8 and TRBJ1-1, with 7 bases that match TRBD1. The CDR3 totals 15 residues. Trimming took 0 bases from V and 6 from J; bases not matched to a gene: 8. Germline values: CDR1 SGHTS, CDR2 YDEGEE. The CDR3 sequence is CASSLGGTVPPEAFF. The DNA for the CDR3 is TGTGCCAGCAGCTTGGGGGGGACAGTTCCTCCTGAAGCTTTCTTT.

J is TRBJ2-1 and V is TRBV5-4; tentative D call: TRBD1 (7 bases). The germline V gene encodes CDR1 SGHNT and CDR2 YYREEE (reference sequence). V was clipped by 3 bases and J by 2 bases, with 12 bases between them. The CDR3 sequence is 15 residues long. The CDR3 nucleotides read TGTGCCAGCAGCTGGGCAGGGGGGCCCTACAATGAGCAGTTCTTC. Its translation is CASSWAGGPYNEQFF.